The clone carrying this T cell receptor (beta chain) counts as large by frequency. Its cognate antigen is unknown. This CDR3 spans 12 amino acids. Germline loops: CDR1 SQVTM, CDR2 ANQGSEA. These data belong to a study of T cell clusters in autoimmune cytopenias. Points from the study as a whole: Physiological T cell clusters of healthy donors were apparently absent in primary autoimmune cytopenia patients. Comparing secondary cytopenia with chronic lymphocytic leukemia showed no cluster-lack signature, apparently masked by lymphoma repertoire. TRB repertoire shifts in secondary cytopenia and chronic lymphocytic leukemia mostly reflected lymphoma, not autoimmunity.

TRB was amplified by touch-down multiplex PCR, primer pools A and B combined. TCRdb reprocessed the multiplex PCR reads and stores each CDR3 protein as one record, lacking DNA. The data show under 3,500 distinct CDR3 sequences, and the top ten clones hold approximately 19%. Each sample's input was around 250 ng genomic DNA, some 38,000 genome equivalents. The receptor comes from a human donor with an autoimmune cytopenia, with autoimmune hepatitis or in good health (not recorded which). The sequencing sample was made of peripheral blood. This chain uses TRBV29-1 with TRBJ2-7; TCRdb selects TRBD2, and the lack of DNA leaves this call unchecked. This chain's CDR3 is CSVLMTSYEQYF.